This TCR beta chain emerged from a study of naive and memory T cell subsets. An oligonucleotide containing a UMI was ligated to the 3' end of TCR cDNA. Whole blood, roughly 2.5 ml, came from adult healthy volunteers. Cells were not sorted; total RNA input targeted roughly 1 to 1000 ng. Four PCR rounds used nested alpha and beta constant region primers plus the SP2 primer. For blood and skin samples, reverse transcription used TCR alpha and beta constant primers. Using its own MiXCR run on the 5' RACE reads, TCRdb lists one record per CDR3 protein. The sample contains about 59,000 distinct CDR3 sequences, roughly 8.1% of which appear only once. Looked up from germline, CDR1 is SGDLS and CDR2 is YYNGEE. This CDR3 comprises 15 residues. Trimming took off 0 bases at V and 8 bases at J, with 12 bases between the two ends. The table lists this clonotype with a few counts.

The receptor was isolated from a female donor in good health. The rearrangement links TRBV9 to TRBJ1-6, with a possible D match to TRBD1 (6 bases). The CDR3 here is CASSVATGFDSPLHF. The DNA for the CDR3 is TGTGCCAGCAGCGTAGCAACAGGGTTCGATTCACCCCTCCACTTT. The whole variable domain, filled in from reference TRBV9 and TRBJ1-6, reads DSGVTQTPKHLITATGQRVTLRCSPRSGDLSVYWYQQSLDQGLQFLIQYYNGEERAKGNILERFSAQQFPDLHSELNLSSLELGDSALYFCASSVATGFDSPLHFGNGTRLTVT.